This is a list of T cell receptor beta chains from one sample in a study of blood T cell repertoires in COVID-19. The assay was immunoSEQ multiplex PCR, and TCRdb's table has in-frame clones only and misses some. The table includes just over 70,000 clones, over 65% detected once. The source material was peripheral blood. The receptor source for this set is a woman aged 70-85 years with acute or convalescent COVID-19. Each CDR3 is given with its conserved first and last residue. The D gene is left open where the match is weak. Clone size, where shown, is once, few, many, or a class for clones that have expanded.

v_gene	len	j_gene	abundance	d_gene	CDR3nt	CDR3aa
TRBV2	15	TRBJ2-7	.	.	TGTGCCAGGGAGTTGCCCAGTGGGCTAGCAGGCGAGCAGTACTTC	CARELPSGLAGEQYF
TRBV5-1	15	TRBJ2-7	.	.	TGCGCCAGCAGGGAGGTGATCGGGAGCTCCTACGAGCAGTACTTC	CASREVIGSSYEQYF
TRBV29-1	16	TRBJ1-2	.	.	TGCAGCGTTGAAGATAAAAGGGGATCCCTGTTCTATGGCTACACCTTC	CSVEDKRGSLFYGYTF
TRBV19	20	TRBJ1-1	.	TRBD1	TGTGCCAGTAGTGCCTCAACTCCGAGGGCAGGGGGCTTTATGAACACTGAAGCTTTCTTT	CASSASTPRAGGFMNTEAFF
TRBV5-1	16	TRBJ1-2	few	TRBD1	TGCGCCAGCAGCTTGGTGGGGGACAGGTTATCCTATGGCTACACCTTC	CASSLVGDRLSYGYTF
TRBV11-1	12	TRBJ1-1	.	.	TGTGCCAGCAGCCACAGGGCCACTGAAGCTTTCTTT	CASSHRATEAFF
TRBV18	12	TRBJ1-2	.	TRBD1	TGTGCCAGCTCACCAACAGGGGAGAGCTACACCTTC	CASSPTGESYTF
TRBV7-2	13	TRBJ1-5	.	.	TGTGCCAGCAGCCTACAGGGCGTTGAGCCCCAGCATTTT	CASSLQGVEPQHF
TRBV27	16	TRBJ2-5	.	TRBD2	TGTGCCAGCAGAGGACTAGCGGGGGGAGAGCAAGAGACCCAGTACTTC	CASRGLAGGEQETQYF
TRBV27	16	TRBJ1-6	few	.	TGTGCCAGCAGTTTACTGGGGAGCTCCTATAATTCACCCCTCCACTTT	CASSLLGSSYNSPLHF
TRBV15	13	TRBJ1-1	.	.	TGTGCCACCAGTCTCGGCCGGGACACTGAAGCTTTCTTT	CATSLGRDTEAFF
TRBV19	15	TRBJ1-2	.	.	TGTGCCAGTAGCCCAACCCTCGGGAGAGGCTATGGCTACACCTTC	CASSPTLGRGYGYTF
TRBV10-1	14	TRBJ2-3	.	TRBD2	TGCGCCAGCAGCGACGGACTAGCAGGCGATACGCAGTATTTT	CASSDGLAGDTQYF
TRBV7-2	14	TRBJ1-2	.	.	TGTGCCAGCAGCCCCCAGCGAGCGAACTATGGCTACACCTTC	CASSPQRANYGYTF
TRBV6-5	13	TRBJ2-7	.	.	TGTGCCAGCAATTTCAGGGGATTGCACGAGCAGTACTTC	CASNFRGLHEQYF
TRBV28	16	TRBJ1-1	.	.	TGTGCCAGCAGTTTAAGGCAGGGGCCCGTCCTTAGGGAAGCTTTCTTT	CASSLRQGPVLREAFF
TRBV6-1	14	TRBJ1-6	.	.	TGTGCCAGCAGTGATCCGGGGGGGATTTCACCCCTCCACTTT	CASSDPGGISPLHF
TRBV12-3/TRBV12-4	13	TRBJ1-1	.	.	TGTGCCAGCAGTCACGCTGGGCCTCCAGGAGCTTTCTTT	CASSHAGPPGAFF
TRBV7-4	17	TRBJ1-5	.	.	TGTGCCAGCCTGGCCCCTATGGCGGGTTATAGCAATCAGCCCCAGCATTTT	CASLAPMAGYSNQPQHF
TRBV12-5	14	TRBJ2-5	.	TRBD1	TGTGCTAGTGGTAAAACAGGGGACCAAGAGACCCAGTACTTC	CASGKTGDQETQYF
TRBV7-9	15	TRBJ2-7	.	.	TGTGCCAGCAGCCGTTTCGAGGGGGTCGTCAGCGAGCAGTACTTC	CASSRFEGVVSEQYF
TRBV10-2	13	TRBJ2-2	.	.	TGCGCCAGCCGTGGGGAGGGGGCCGGGGAGCTGTTTTTT	CASRGEGAGELFF
TRBV3-1/TRBV3-2	16	TRBJ2-2	few	TRBD1	TGTGCCAGCAGCCCCCGGACAGGGGTAAACACCGGGGAGCTGTTTTTT	CASSPRTGVNTGELFF
TRBV5-6	13	TRBJ2-7	.	.	TGTGCCAGCAACCGGGGAAGCACCTACGAGCAGTACTTC	CASNRGSTYEQYF
TRBV11-3	15	TRBJ2-2	.	TRBD1	TGTGCCAGCAGCCCCGGGACAGGGGGGACCGGGGAGCTGTTTTTT	CASSPGTGGTGELFF
TRBV5-4	15	TRBJ1-6	.	.	TGTGCCAGCAGCTTGGGGATGGGCCTGGATTCACCCCTCCACTTT	CASSLGMGLDSPLHF
TRBV7-2	14	TRBJ1-2	.	.	TGTGCCAGCAGCCCCGGGGGGGTTCTGGGAGGCTACACCTTC	CASSPGGVLGGYTF
TRBV2	15	TRBJ1-2	.	TRBD1	TGTGCCAGCATCCCGGACAGGGGAGCTAACTATGGCTACACCTTC	CASIPDRGANYGYTF
TRBV6-2/TRBV6-3	18	TRBJ2-2	.	TRBD2	TGTGCCAGCAGCCAATTGGGACTAGCGGGCGCGAACACCGGGGAGCTGTTTTTT	CASSQLGLAGANTGELFF
TRBV5-4	16	TRBJ2-1	.	TRBD1	TGTGCCAGCAGCCCTGCACAGGACAGGGGTATCAATGAGCAGTTCTTC	CASSPAQDRGINEQFF
TRBV19	14	TRBJ2-7	.	TRBD1	TGTGCCAGCAGTACCGAACAGGGGGTCCACGAGCAGTACTTC	CASSTEQGVHEQYF
TRBV9	16	TRBJ2-3	once	TRBD2	TGTGCCAGCAGCGCTTTCATCGGGACTAGCGTGGATACGCAGTATTTT	CASSAFIGTSVDTQYF
TRBV6-6	15	TRBJ1-5	.	.	TGTGCCAGCAGTCCAGGGGTTATTAGCAATCAGCCCCAGCATTTT	CASSPGVISNQPQHF
TRBV7-9	14	TRBJ1-2	.	.	TGTGCCAGCAGCTTAGCGGCCCCCCTGGAGGGCTACACCTTC	CASSLAAPLEGYTF
TRBV19	18	TRBJ1-5	.	TRBD1	TGTGCCAGTAGTAAGCTCACGACCCGGGACAGGTTCGGCCAGCCCCAGCATTTT	CASSKLTTRDRFGQPQHF